Here is one T cell receptor beta chain with its context. Germline V gene lookup returns CDR1 SGDLS and CDR2 YYNGEE. V lost 4 bases and J lost 0; bases outside the gene matches: 4. The CDR3 is 16 residues long. The sample originates from a study of shared clonotypes between healthy human individuals. Clones were read by immunoSEQ multiplex PCR, and TCRdb kept only the in-frame ones, dropping some. The sample gives about 1.5 million clones, approximately 98% of which show up once; roughly 0.42% is in the top ten. This receptor was identified in a man aged 25 to 40 in good health. The specimen sequenced was naive CD4+ T cells sorted from blood. As to subset: CD45RA+ positively selected. V and J are TRBV9 and TRBJ2-1; TRBD2 matches 10 bases. The CDR3 loop reads CASSSRTSGSYNEQFF. CDR3 in DNA: TGTGCCAGCAGCTCCAGGACTAGCGGCTCCTACAATGAGCAGTTCTTC.